Included here is one TCR beta chain sequence, with context. Antigen specificity is unknown. Clones were read by immunoSEQ multiplex PCR, and TCRdb kept only the in-frame ones, dropping some. This table has 320,000 or so clones, roughly nine tenths appearing once. CDR1 is LGHDT, CDR2 YNNKEL, per germline (reference sequence). The V and J ends lost 1 base and 0 bases respectively, with 9 bases between them. This CDR3 region has 15 residues. This sample is part of a study of Ad26.COV2.S vaccination and SARS-CoV-2 variants. General study points: The study found higher spike-specific TCR breadth in vaccine than placebo recipients.

Treatment denoted: roughly 19 received Ad26.COV2.S at low or high dose, single or two shots; 5 received placebo; per-sample allocation not given. The samples were gathered on day 63 after the first injection of vaccine or placebo. SARS-CoV-2 spike from the Wuhan strain was encoded by the vaccine, an Ad26 vector. This TCR was recovered from a person between 18 and 65 years old who received the Ad26.COV2.S COVID-19 vaccine or a placebo. V and J are TRBV3-1 (or the pseudogene TRBV3-2) and TRBJ1-1; no clear D gene. Sequencing was performed on peripheral blood, taken in a trial of Ad26.COV2.S vaccine versus placebo. The CDR3 here is CASSQGQILNTEAFF. DNA of the CDR3: TGTGCCAGCAGCCAAGGTCAAATACTGAACACTGAAGCTTTCTTT.